A single sample is the source of the 7 T cell receptor beta chains below, sequenced in a study of PD-1 blockade in mismatch repair-deficient tumors. Sequencing used immunoSEQ multiplex PCR; TCRdb keeps in-frame clones, though not all of them. The sample contains tens of thousands of clones, roughly 88% of which appear only once. Sequenced here: peripheral blood, sampled 52 weeks after starting pembrolizumab. These receptors originate from an adult with mismatch repair-deficient cancer.

The chain couples TRBV5-6 to TRBJ2-1, with D perhaps TRBD2 (7 bases). V was shortened by 2 bases and J by 1 base, with 19 bases between the two germline ends. The CDR3 loop spans 18 amino acids. Germline V CDR1 and CDR2: SGHDT, YYEEEE. The CDR3 is CASSFWAGARRSYNEQFF. The CDR3 DNA reads as TGTGCCAGCAGCTTTTGGGCGGGGGCCCGAAGGTCCTACAATGAGCAGTTCTTC.

The chain recombines TRBV7-9 with TRBJ2-5, with no clear D. This CDR3 is built from 13 residues. Per germline, CDR1 SEHNR and CDR2 FQNEAQ (reference sequence). Trimming cost V 6 bases and J 2 bases, with 10 bases left between them. The CDR3: CASSNARQETQYF. The CDR3 DNA is TGTGCCAGCAGTAATGCCAGACAAGAGACCCAGTACTTC.

In its sample, this clone was seen a few times. The chain employs TRBV7-9 and TRBJ2-2; D call uncertain. Germline CDR1 SEHNR, CDR2 FQNEAQ (reference sequence). The CDR3 is 13 amino acids. Trimming shortened V by 5 bases and J by 6 bases, and 10 bases separated the two germline ends. The CDR3 here is CASSRKSPGELFF. The CDR3 DNA reads TGTGCCAGCAGCCGAAAGAGCCCCGGGGAGCTGTTTTTT.

The chain carries TRBV7-9 and TRBJ2-3, with 7 positions matching TRBD2. The trim removed 5 bases at V and 0 bases at J, leaving 14 bases unmatched. Germline V gives CDR1 SEHNR, CDR2 FQNEAQ (reference sequence). The CDR3 has 18 residues. DNA for the CDR3: TGTGCCAGCAGCCCCGGACTAGACCAAATCCCTAGCACAGATACGCAGTATTTT. This sequence encodes CASSPGLDQIPSTDTQYF.

This chain's CDR3 is CASGLGSYEQYF. CDR3 nucleotides: TGTGCCAGCGGGCTGGGCAGCTACGAGCAGTACTTC. The V and J genes are TRBV11-3 and TRBJ2-7, with D unclear. The CDR3 covers 12 residues. Germline V gene lookup returns CDR1 SGHNT and CDR2 YENEEA. V shed 8 bases and J shed 3 bases, with 11 bases lying between them.

The genes are TRBV7-3 and TRBJ2-3; TRBD2 matches at 9 bases. This CDR3 contains 17 residues. In germline, CDR1 is SGHTA, CDR2 FQGTGA. With V trimmed by 0 bases and J by 2 bases, 6 bases remained unmatched. The CDR3 protein is CASSLTLSSGATDTQYF. For the CDR3, the DNA is TGTGCCAGCAGCTTAACCCTGTCTAGCGGGGCCACAGATACGCAGTATTTT.

CDR3 bases: TGTGCCAGCAGCGTGCCGGGCGGGAGGTCGGGCGAGCAGTACTTC. This codes for CASSVPGGRSGEQYF. The chain recombines TRBV11-3 with TRBJ2-7; 8 positions match TRBD2. The CDR3 has 15 amino acids. V trimming: 5 bases; J trimming: 6 bases; junction bases outside the gene matches: 12. The germline V gene encodes CDR1 SGHNT and CDR2 YENEEA.